This T cell receptor (beta chain) was sequenced in a study of cytomegalovirus exposure and HLA in healthy donors. Study context: From donors who were HLA-typed, an early data release held approximately 91 million unique TCRs.

Notes on this clone: Its antigen is not known.

The study, taken as a whole, reports: In an earlier analysis, in 540 or so donors, most V segments appeared productive either ~87% or ~30% of the time. A missense DCLRE1C variant was associated with V- and J-gene trimming of TCR beta chains in a later analysis, and an independent cohort replicated the association.

Germline V gives CDR1 SGHVS, CDR2 FQNEAQ. With 0 bases removed from V and 6 bases from J, the gap between germline ends came to 12 bases. The CDR3 sequence is 14 residues long. Vbeta (60) and Jbeta (13) primers were used in the PCR. Sequencing was performed with immunoSEQ multiplex PCR; in TCRdb, only in-frame clones are kept and a portion is missing. The profile shows around 120,000 clones, about 70% of them singletons. The sequenced sample was PBMCs. V and J are TRBV7-8 and TRBJ2-7; no clear D gene. The sequence was obtained from a woman aged 40 to 50 in good health and CMV-seronegative. The DNA of the CDR3 is TGTGCCAGCAGCTTAGCGTTGGAGTTCAGCGAGCAGTACTTC. Its translation: CASSLALEFSEQYF.